Only a few counts were recorded for the clone carrying this T cell receptor (beta chain). Its antigen is unidentified. This record comes from a study of T cells in Graves' hyperthyroidism and ophthalmopathy. The CDR3 runs to 16 residues. The germline CDR1 and CDR2 sequences are SQVTM and ANQGSEA. Trimming took 3 bases from V and 1 from J, leaving 16 bases between them. The study's findings and limits: The model anticipated ophthalmopathy a median approximately 6.5 months pre-onset.

It was RNA transcripts that yielded the amplified TCR beta CDR3 regions. RT-PCR in the first round (using the HTBI primer set) targeted the TCR CDR3. TCRdb passed the multiplex PCR reads through MiXCR, listing each CDR3 protein once. The data hold approximately 430,000 distinct CDR3 sequences, with around a sixth observed a single time. The receptor was isolated from a young woman with Graves' hyperthyroidism. J is TRBJ2-1 and V is TRBV29-1; D is unresolved. The sample comprised blood. Written as DNA, the CDR3 is TGCAGCGTTGATTCCCCCTTCGGGCCATCCTACAATGAGCAGTTCTTC. The encoded protein is CSVDSPFGPSYNEQFF.